The present entry profiles one T cell receptor beta chain with its context. Its specificity is unknown. The sample belongs to a study of T cell responses to AZD1222 COVID-19 vaccine. The study, taken as a whole, reports: Regions 160-218 and 743-854 held dominance among vaccine-associated CD4 TCRs, which spanned spike.

The repertoire was sequenced with immunoSEQ multiplex PCR; TCRdb's copy has only in-frame clones and lacks some. The sample includes 70,000 or so clones, 80% to 90% of them seen just once. The CDR3 consists of 16 residues. Looked up from germline, CDR1 is GTSNPN and CDR2 is SVGIG (reference sequence). Trimming at V came to 4 bases and at J to 0 bases, leaving 7 bases not matched to a gene. This TCR came from an adult in good health. This specimen was peripheral blood, taken on day 0 of AZD1222 vaccination. The chain carries TRBV30 and TRBJ2-2, with TRBD2 matching over 8 bases. The CDR3 DNA sequence: TGTGCCTGGACGCCTCTCGGGGGGGCGAACACCGGGGAGCTGTTTTTT. It encodes CAWTPLGGANTGELFF.